The clone carrying this T cell receptor beta chain was seen a handful of times. The data derive from a study of T-cell memory formation after mild COVID-19. TCRdb used MiXCR to reprocess the 5' RACE reads, holding one entry per CDR3 protein. The table shows around 530,000 distinct CDR3 sequences, with less than 25% occurring only once. The clonotype originates from an adult woman who had mild COVID-19 (a few samples of this study predate the infection). Cell type and time point are not known. Sequencing was performed on PBMCs or a T cell subset sorted from them (not recorded which).

The CDR3, as DNA: TGTGCCAGCAGCGTAGACGGGCGGTCTTCCACAGATACGCAGTATTTT. This codes for CASSVDGRSSTDTQYF. The chain recombines TRBV9 with TRBJ2-3; no clear D gene. Germline CDR1 is SGDLS and CDR2 is YYNGEE. The CDR3 contains 16 residues. V lost 0 bases and J lost 2, with 13 bases in between. The complete variable domain, with remaining parts taken from reference TRBV9 and TRBJ2-3, reads DSGVTQTPKHLITATGQRVTLRCSPRSGDLSVYWYQQSLDQGLQFLIQYYNGEERAKGNILERFSAQQFPDLHSELNLSSLELGDSALYFCASSVDGRSSTDTQYFGPGTRLTVL.